This T cell receptor beta chain was identified during a study of blood T cell repertoires in COVID-19. Cohorts were based on clinical histories the participants reported. This CDR3 has 15 residues. The V and J ends lost 0 bases and 7 bases respectively, with 14 bases between them. The germline CDR1 and CDR2 sequences are SGDLS and YYNGEE. Method: immunoSEQ multiplex PCR; TCRdb's copy keeps in-frame clones and lacks some. The sample consists of a few hundred thousand clones, 70% to 90% of them appearing once. The chain employs TRBV9 and TRBJ2-1; D may be TRBD2 (5 bases). Input material: PBMCs or T cells enriched from blood (not recorded which). The source of this sequence is a woman in her forties or fifties in a cohort exposed to, infected with or recovered from COVID-19 (not recorded which). The CDR3 sequence is CASSVVSSPGNEQFF. For the CDR3, the DNA is TGTGCCAGCAGCGTAGTGTCTAGTCCGGGGAATGAGCAGTTCTTC.